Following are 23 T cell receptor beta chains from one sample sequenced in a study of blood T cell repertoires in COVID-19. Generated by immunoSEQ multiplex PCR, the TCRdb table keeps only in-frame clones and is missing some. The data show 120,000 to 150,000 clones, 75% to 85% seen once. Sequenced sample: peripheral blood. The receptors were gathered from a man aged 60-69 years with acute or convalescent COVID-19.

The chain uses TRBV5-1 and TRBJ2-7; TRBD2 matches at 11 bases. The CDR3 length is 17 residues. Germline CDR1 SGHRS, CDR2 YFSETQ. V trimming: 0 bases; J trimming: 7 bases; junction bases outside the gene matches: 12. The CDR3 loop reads CASSLAWSTSGRGEQYF. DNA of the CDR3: TGCGCCAGCAGCTTGGCCTGGAGTACTAGCGGGAGAGGGGAGCAGTACTTC.

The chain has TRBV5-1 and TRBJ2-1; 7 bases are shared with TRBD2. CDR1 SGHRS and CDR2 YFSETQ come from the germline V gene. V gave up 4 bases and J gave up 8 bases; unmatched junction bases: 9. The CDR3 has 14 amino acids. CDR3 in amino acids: CASSLGLGGDEQFF. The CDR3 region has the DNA TGCGCCAGCAGCCTTGGACTAGGTGGGGATGAGCAGTTCTTC.

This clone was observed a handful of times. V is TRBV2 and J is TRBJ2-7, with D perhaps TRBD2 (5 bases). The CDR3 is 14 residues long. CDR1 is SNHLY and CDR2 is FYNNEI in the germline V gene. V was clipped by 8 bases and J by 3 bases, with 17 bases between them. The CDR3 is CASQTVLRGYEQYF. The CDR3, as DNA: TGTGCCAGCCAGACGGTACTTCGGGGCTACGAGCAGTACTTC.

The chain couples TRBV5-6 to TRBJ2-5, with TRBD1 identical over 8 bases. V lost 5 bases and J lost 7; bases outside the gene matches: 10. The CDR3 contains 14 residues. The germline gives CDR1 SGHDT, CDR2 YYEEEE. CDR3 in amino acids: CASRVGQGTSTQYF. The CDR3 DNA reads TGTGCCAGCAGGGTTGGACAGGGCACTTCGACCCAGTACTTC.

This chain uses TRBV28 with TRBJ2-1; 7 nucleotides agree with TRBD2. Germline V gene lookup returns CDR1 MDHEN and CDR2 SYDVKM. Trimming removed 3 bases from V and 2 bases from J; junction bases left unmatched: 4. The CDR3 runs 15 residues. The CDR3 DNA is TGTGCCAGCAGTTTCCGACTAGCAGCCTACAATGAGCAGTTCTTC. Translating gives CASSFRLAAYNEQFF.

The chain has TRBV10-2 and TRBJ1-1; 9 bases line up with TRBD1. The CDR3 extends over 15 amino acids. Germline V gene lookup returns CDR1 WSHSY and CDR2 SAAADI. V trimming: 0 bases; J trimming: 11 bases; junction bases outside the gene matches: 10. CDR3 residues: CASSESKTGGKWAFF. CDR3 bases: TGCGCCAGCAGTGAGTCTAAAACAGGGGGCAAATGGGCTTTCTTT.

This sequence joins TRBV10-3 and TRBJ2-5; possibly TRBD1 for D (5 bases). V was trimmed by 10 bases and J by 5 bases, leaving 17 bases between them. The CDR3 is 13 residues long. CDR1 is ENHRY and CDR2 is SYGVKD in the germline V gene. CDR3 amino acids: CATTVQGTETQYF. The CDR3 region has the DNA TGTGCCACCACAGTTCAGGGTACCGAGACCCAGTACTTC.

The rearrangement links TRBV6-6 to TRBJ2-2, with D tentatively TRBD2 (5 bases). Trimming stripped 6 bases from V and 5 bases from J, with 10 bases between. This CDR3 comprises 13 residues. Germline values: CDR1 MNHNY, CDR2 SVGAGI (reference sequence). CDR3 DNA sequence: TGTGCCAGCAGCAACGGGGAGACCGGGGAGCTGTTTTTT. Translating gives CASSNGETGELFF.

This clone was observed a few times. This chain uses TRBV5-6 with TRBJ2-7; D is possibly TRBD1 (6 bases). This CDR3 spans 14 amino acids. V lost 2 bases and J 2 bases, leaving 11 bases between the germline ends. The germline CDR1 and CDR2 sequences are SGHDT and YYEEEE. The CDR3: CASSFGTQTYEQYF. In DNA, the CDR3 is TGTGCCAGCAGCTTCGGGACACAAACCTACGAGCAGTACTTC.

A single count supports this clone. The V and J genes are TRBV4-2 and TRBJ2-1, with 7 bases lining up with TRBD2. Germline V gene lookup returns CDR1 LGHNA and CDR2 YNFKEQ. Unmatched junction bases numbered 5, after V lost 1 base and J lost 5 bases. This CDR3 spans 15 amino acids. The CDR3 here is CASSQGGSQDNEQFF. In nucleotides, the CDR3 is TGTGCCAGCAGCCAAGGCGGGAGTCAAGACAATGAGCAGTTCTTC.

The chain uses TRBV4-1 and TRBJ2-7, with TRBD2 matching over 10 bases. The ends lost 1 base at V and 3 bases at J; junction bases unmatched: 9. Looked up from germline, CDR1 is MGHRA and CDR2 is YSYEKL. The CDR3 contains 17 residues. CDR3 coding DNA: TGCGCCAGCAGCCAAGCCTTCACTAGCGGGAATCACTACGAGCAGTACTTC. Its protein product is CASSQAFTSGNHYEQYF.

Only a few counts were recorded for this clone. The CDR3 loop is CASSPGGVRETQYF. In DNA, the CDR3 is TGTGCCAGCAGTCCCGGGGGGGTGCGGGAGACCCAGTACTTC. The V gene is TRBV7-2, the J gene TRBJ2-5, with 8 bases identical to TRBD2. Per germline, CDR1 SGHTA and CDR2 FQGNSA. J lost 5 bases, V lost 6 bases, and 8 bases had no gene match. The CDR3 runs to 14 residues.

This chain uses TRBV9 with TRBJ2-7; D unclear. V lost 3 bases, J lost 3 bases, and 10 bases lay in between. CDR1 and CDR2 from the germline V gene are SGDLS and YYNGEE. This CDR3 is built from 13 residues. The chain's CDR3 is CASSATTGYEQYF. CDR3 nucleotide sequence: TGTGCCAGCAGCGCAACGACTGGCTACGAGCAGTACTTC.

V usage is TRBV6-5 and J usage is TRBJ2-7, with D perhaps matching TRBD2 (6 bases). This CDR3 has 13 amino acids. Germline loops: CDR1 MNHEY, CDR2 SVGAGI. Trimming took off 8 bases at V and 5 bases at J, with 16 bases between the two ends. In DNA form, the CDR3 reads TGTGCCAGCGGGGGGAGTCCTCGGAACGAGCAGTACTTC. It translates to CASGGSPRNEQYF.

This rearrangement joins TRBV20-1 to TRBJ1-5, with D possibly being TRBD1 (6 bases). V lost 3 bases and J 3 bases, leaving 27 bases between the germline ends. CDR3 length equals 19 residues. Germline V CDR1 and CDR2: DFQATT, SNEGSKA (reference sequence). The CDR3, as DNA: TGCAGTGCTAGTCGCAAGGGGGTCGGGACCTCTACCTTCAATCAGCCCCAGCATTTT. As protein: CSASRKGVGTSTFNQPQHF.

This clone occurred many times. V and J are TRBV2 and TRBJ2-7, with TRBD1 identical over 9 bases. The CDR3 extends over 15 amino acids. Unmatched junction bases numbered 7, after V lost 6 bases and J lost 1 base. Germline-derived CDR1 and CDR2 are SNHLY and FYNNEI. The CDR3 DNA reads TGTGCCAGCAGCCCCGGGACAGGGCTTTCCTACGAGCAGTACTTC. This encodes CASSPGTGLSYEQYF.

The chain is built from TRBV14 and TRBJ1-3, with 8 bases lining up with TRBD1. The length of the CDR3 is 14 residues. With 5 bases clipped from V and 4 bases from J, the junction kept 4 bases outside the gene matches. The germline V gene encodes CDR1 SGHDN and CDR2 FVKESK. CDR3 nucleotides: TGTGCCAGCAGCGAACGGACAGGGGGAAACACCATATATTTT. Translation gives CASSERTGGNTIYF.

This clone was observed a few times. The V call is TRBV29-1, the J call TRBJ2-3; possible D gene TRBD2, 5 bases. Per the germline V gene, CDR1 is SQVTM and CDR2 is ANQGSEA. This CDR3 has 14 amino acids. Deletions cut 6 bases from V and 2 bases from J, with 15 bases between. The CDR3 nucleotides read TGCAGCGTCCAAGAGGGATTCTACACAGATACGCAGTATTTT. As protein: CSVQEGFYTDTQYF.

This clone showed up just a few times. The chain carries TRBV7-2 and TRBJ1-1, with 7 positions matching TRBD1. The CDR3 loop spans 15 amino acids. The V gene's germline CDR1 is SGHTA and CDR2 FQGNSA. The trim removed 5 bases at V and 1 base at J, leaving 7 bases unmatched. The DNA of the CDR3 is TGTGCCAGCAGCCCAAGACAGGGAAAGAACACTGAAGCTTTCTTT. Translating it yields CASSPRQGKNTEAFF.

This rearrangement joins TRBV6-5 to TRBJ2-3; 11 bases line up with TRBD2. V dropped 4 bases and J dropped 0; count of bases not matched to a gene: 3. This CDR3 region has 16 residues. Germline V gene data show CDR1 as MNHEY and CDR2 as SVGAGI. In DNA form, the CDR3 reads TGTGCCAGCAGTTCACGACTAGCGGGGAGCACAGATACGCAGTATTTT. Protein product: CASSSRLAGSTDTQYF.

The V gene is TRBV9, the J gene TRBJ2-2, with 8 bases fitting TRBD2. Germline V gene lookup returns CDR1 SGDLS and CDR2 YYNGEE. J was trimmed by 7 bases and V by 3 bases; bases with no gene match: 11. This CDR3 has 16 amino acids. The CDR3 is CASSGRTGTRVGELFF. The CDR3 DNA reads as TGTGCCAGCAGCGGAAGGACCGGGACTAGGGTCGGGGAGCTGTTTTTT. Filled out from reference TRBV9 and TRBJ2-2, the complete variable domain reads DSGVTQTPKHLITATGQRVTLRCSPRSGDLSVYWYQQSLDQGLQFLIQYYNGEERAKGNILERFSAQQFPDLHSELNLSSLELGDSALYFCASSGRTGTRVGELFFGEGSRLTVL.

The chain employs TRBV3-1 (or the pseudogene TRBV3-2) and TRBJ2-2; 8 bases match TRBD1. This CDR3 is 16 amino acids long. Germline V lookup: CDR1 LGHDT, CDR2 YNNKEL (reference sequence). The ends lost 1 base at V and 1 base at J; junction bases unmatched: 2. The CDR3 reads CASSQGDRWNTGELFF. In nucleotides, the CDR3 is TGTGCCAGCAGCCAAGGGGACAGGTGGAACACCGGGGAGCTGTTTTTT.

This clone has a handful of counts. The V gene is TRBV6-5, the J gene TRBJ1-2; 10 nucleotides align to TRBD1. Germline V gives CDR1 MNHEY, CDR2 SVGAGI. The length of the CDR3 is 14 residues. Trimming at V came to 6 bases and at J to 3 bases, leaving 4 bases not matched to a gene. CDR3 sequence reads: CASRPGQGYYGYTF. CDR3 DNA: TGTGCCAGCAGACCGGGACAGGGGTACTATGGCTACACCTTC.